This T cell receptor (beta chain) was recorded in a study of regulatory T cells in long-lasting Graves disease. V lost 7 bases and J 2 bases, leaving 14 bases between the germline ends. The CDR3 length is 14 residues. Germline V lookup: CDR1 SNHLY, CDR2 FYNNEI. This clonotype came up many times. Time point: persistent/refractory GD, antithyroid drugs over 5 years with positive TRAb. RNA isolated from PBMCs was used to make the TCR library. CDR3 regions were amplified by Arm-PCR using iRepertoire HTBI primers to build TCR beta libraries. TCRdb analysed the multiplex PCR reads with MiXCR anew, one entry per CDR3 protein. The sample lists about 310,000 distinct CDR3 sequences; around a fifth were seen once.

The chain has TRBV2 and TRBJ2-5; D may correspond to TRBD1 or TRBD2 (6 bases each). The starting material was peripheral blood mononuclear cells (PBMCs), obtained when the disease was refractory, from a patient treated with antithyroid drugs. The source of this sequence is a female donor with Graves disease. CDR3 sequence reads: CASIRRGDQETQYF. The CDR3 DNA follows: TGTGCCAGCATCCGAAGGGGGGATCAAGAGACCCAGTACTTC. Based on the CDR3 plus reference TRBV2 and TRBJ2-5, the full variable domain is EPEVTQTPSHQVTQMGQEVILRCVPISNHLYFYWYRQILGQKVEFLVSFYNNEISEKSEIFDDQFSVERPDGSNFTLKIRSTKLEDSAMYFCASIRRGDQETQYFGPGTRLLVL.